The sequence of this T cell receptor beta chain was determined in a study of Graves' ophthalmopathy and Graves' hyperthyroidism. Patients were diagnosed from clinical symptoms, serum thyroxine, TRAb, thyroid ultrasound and orbital computed tomography. The authors isolated PBMCs from about 10 ml of fresh peripheral blood. Findings and limits, study-wide: Its predictions of ophthalmopathy progression gave the model 70.59% sensitivity and 72.22% specificity.

The sample holds many counts of this clonotype. Its antigen is still unknown. With 5 bases clipped from V and 6 bases from J, the junction kept 7 bases outside the gene matches. The length of the CDR3 is 15 residues. CDR1 and CDR2 from the germline V gene are LGHNT and FRNRAP. RNA served as the template for amplifying TCR beta CDR3 regions. HTBI-primed first-round RT-PCR preceded second-round multiplex PCR. TCRdb called the multiplex PCR reads again in MiXCR, with one record for every CDR3 protein. The sample yields roughly 300,000 distinct CDR3 sequences, 15% to 20% seen once. The chain employs TRBV12-5 and TRBJ2-2; 9 bases are a match to TRBD1. The sequence was collected from an adult man with Graves' ophthalmopathy. Sequences were obtained from peripheral blood. The CDR3 region is CASGRGQGYSGELFF. The CDR3 DNA reads TGTGCTAGTGGTAGGGGACAGGGTTACTCCGGGGAGCTGTTTTTT.